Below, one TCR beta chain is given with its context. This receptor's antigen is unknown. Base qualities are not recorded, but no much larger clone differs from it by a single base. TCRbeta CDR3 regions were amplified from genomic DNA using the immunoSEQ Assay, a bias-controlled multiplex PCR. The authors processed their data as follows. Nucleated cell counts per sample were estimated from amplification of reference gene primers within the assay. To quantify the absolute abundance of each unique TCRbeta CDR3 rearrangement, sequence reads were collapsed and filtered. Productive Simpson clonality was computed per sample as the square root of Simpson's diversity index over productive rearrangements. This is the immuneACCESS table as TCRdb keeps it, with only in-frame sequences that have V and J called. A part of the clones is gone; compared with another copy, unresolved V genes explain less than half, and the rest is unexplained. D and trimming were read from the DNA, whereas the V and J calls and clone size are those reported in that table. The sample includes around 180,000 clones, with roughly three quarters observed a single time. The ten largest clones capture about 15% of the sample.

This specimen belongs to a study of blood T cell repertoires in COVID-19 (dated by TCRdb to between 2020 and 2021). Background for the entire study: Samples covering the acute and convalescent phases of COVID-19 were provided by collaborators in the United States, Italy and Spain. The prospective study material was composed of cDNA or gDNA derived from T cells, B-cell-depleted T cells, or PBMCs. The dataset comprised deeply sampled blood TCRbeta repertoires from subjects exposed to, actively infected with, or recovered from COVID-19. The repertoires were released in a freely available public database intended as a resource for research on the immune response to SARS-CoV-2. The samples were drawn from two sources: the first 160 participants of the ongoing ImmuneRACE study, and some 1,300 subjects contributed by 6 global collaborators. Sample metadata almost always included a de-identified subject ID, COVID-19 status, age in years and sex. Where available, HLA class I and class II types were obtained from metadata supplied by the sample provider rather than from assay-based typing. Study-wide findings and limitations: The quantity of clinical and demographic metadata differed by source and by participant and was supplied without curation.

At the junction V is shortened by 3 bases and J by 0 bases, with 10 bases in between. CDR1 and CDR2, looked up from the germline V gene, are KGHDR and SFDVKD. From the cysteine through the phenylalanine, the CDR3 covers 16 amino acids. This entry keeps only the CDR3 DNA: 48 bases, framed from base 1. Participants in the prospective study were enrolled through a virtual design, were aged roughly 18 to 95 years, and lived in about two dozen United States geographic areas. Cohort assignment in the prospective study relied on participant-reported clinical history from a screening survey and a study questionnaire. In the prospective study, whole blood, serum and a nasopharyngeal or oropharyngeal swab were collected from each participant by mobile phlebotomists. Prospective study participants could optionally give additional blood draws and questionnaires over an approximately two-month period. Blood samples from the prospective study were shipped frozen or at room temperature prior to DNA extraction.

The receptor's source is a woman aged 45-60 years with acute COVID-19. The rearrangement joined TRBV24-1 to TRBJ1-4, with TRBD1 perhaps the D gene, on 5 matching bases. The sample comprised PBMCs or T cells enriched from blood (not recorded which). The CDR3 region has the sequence CATSDHQGATNEKLFF. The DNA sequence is TGTGCCACCAGTGATCATCAGGGTGCAACTAATGAAAAACTGTTTTTT.